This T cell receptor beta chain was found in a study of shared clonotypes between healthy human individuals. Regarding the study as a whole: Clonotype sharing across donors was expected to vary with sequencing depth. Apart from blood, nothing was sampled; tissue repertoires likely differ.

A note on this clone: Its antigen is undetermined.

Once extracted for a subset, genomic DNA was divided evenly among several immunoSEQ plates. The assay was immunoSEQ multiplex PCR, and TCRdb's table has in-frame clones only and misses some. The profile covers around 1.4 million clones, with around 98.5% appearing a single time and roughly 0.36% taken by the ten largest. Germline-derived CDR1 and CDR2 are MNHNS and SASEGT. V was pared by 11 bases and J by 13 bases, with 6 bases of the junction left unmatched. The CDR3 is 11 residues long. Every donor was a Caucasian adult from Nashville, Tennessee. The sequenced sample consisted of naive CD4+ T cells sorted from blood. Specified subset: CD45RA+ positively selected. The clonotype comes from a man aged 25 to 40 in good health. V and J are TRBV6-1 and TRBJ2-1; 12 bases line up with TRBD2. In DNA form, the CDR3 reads TGTGCCTGCCGTGGACTAGCGGGACAGTTCTTC. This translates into CACRGLAGQFF.